A single sample is the source of the 21 T cell receptor beta chains below, sequenced in a study of T-cell reconstitution after alpha-beta-depleted transplantation in children (dated by TCRdb to about 2016). Libraries came from PCR. Instrument used: Illumina HiSeq 2500. TCR library preparation used molecular barcoding, with unique molecular identifiers applied to normalize quantification of the TCRbeta repertoire. The raw public data were reprocessed by TCRdb itself: fastp quality trimming at Q25, MiXCR clonotype calling, in-frame beta chains only. One record per CDR3 amino acid sequence lists the most common genes and DNA. Within this sample are 95,000 to 150,000 distinct CDR3 sequences, with around 23% of them counted one time only. The ten largest clonotypes hold over 9.5% of the sample. The sample's treatment or condition label, in plain terms: allogeneic hematopoietic cell transplantation with graft depleted of TCRalphabeta T cells and CD19 B cells.

Sequences were derived from PBMCs, mostly from graft donor cells, sampled 180 days after TCRalphabeta/CD19-depleted stem cell transplant. These receptors all come from a male patient between 2 and 10 years old who had a stem cell transplant for chronic granulomatous disease, so the T cells may come from the graft donor.

Only a few counts were recorded for this clonotype. The chain couples TRBV15 to TRBJ2-1, with D perhaps matching TRBD1 or TRBD2 (5 bases each). The CDR3 loop spans 16 amino acids. Deletions cut 3 bases from V and 5 bases from J, with 17 bases between. Germline loops: CDR1 LNHNV, CDR2 YYDKDF (reference sequence). The CDR3 protein is CATSSRGRGVNNEQFF. The DNA of the CDR3 is TGTGCCACCAGCAGTCGAGGGAGAGGGGTCAACAATGAGCAGTTCTTC. The full variable domain, its missing parts supplied by reference TRBV15 and TRBJ2-1, is DAMVIQNPRYQVTQFGKPVTLSCSQTLNHNVMYWYQQKSSQAPKLLFHYYDKDFNNEADTPDNFQSRRPNTSFCFLDIRSPGLGDTAMYLCATSSRGRGVNNEQFFGPGTRLTVL.

This clonotype was counted ten times or more. The V call is TRBV5-4, the J call TRBJ1-5, with D uncertain. The V end was cut by 0 bases, the J end by 9 bases, with 7 bases between. The CDR3 is 12 residues long. Germline V gene data show CDR1 as SGHNT and CDR2 as YYREEE (reference sequence). CDR3 in DNA: TGTGCCAGCAGCTTGGGTGGCGGGCCCCAGCATTTT. This gives the protein CASSLGGGPQHF.

This clonotype has only a few counts. The V call is TRBV4-3, the J call TRBJ1-1; 7 bases match TRBD1. CDR1 and CDR2 from the germline V gene are LGHNA and YSLEER. This CDR3 has 16 amino acids. Trimming at V came to 3 bases and at J to 2 bases, leaving 9 bases not matched to a gene. For the CDR3, the DNA is TGCGCCAGCAGCCATGCCACGGGACAGACTAACACTGAAGCTTTCTTT. It yields the protein CASSHATGQTNTEAFF.

The J gene is TRBJ1-2, the V gene TRBV10-2, with 8 bases lining up with TRBD1. This CDR3 comprises 17 residues. Germline CDR1 WSHSY, CDR2 SAAADI. Losses at the gene ends were 3 bases for V and 3 bases for J; bases not matched to a gene: 12. CDR3 nucleotides: TGCGCCAGCAGTGAACGATACGGACAGGGAGGAGACTATGGCTACACCTTC. Amino acid sequence: CASSERYGQGGDYGYTF.

At least ten counts were recorded for this clonotype. The V call is TRBV5-1, the J call TRBJ2-2, with TRBD1 matching over 8 bases. The germline CDR1 and CDR2 sequences are SGHRS and YFSETQ. The V gene end was trimmed by 3 bases and the J gene end by 10 bases; junction bases not matched to a gene: 8. This CDR3 is 14 amino acids long. The CDR3 nucleotides are TGCGCCAGCAGCTACCAGACAGGGGAGGAGGAGCTGTTTTTT. Its translation: CASSYQTGEEELFF.

The chain recombines TRBV20-1 with TRBJ2-3, with D tentatively TRBD1 (6 bases). The germline V and J ends were trimmed by 5 bases and 5 bases, with 23 bases remaining between them. CDR1 is DFQATT, CDR2 SNEGSKA, per germline (reference sequence). The CDR3 spans 16 residues. CDR3 sequence: CSAPRMGRGSRDTQYF. The CDR3 bases are TGCAGTGCTCCAAGAATGGGCAGGGGTTCAAGAGATACGCAGTATTTT.

This clonotype was detected ten times or more. This chain connects TRBV7-2 to TRBJ2-5; tentatively, D is TRBD1 (5 bases). Trimming stripped 1 base from V and 5 bases from J, with 11 bases between. Germline V lookup: CDR1 SGHTA, CDR2 FQGNSA. The length of the CDR3 is 14 residues. The CDR3 nucleotides are TGTGCCAGCAGCTTAGAGTGGGGCGAGGAGACCCAGTACTTC. As protein: CASSLEWGEETQYF.

The chain combines TRBV24-1 with TRBJ2-1; 12 nucleotides line up with TRBD1. Germline CDR1 and CDR2: KGHDR and SFDVKD. The CDR3 is made up of 17 amino acids. With 5 bases clipped from V and 7 bases from J, the junction kept 11 bases outside the gene matches. The CDR3 sequence: CATSALWGQGAGNEQFF. In DNA form, the CDR3 reads TGTGCCACCAGTGCCCTCTGGGGACAGGGGGCAGGAAATGAGCAGTTCTTC.

This clonotype was seen ten or more times. The CDR3 here is CSAGGGAGNQPQHF. CDR3 nucleotide sequence: TGCAGTGCTGGCGGGGGGGCAGGCAATCAGCCCCAGCATTTT. The chain has TRBV20-1 and TRBJ1-5; a possible D gene is TRBD1 (6 bases). CDR1 and CDR2 from the germline V gene are DFQATT and SNEGSKA (reference sequence). With 5 bases removed from V and 2 bases from J, the gap between germline ends came to 13 bases. The CDR3 sequence is 14 residues long.

The sample holds many counts of this clonotype. The junction does not match germline at one end; this may be a read error. The chain couples TRBV20-1 to TRBJ2-4; no reliable D call. CDR1 is DFQATT and CDR2 is SNEGSKA in the germline V gene (reference sequence). The CDR3 extends over 13 amino acids. The CDR3 nucleotides read TGCAGTGCTGGAGTGGAGTCCAAAAACAGTCAGTACTTC. Protein product: CSAGVESKNSQYF.

This clonotype was seen many times. The genes are TRBV20-1 and TRBJ2-7, with D possibly TRBD1 on 6 matching bases. V was pared by 6 bases and J by 3 bases, with 12 bases between. CDR1 and CDR2 from the germline V gene are DFQATT and SNEGSKA (reference sequence). The CDR3 is made up of 12 amino acids. The CDR3 sequence: CSARDNLYEQYF. CDR3 nucleotide sequence: TGCAGTGCCAGGGACAACCTCTACGAGCAGTACTTC.

This clonotype was picked up a small number of times. The V gene is TRBV7-9, the J gene TRBJ1-6, with a possible D match to TRBD1 (6 bases). CDR1 and CDR2 (germline): SEHNR, FQNEAQ (reference sequence). The CDR3 loop spans 14 amino acids. Trimming took 7 bases from V and 10 from J, leaving 17 bases between them. As DNA, the CDR3 is TGTGCCAGCAAAGATAGCGGAGGACAGTCACCCCTCCACTTT. Translating gives CASKDSGGQSPLHF.

This clonotype was observed many times. The chain carries TRBV29-1 and TRBJ2-1, with D tentatively TRBD2 (5 bases). The CDR3 is 15 residues long. CDR1 is SQVTM and CDR2 is ANQGSEA in the germline V gene. Trimming took 4 bases from V and 2 from J, leaving 15 bases between them. CDR3 bases: TGCAGCGTTGGGCGGGTCGGGAATCCCTACAATGAGCAGTTCTTC. Its translation is CSVGRVGNPYNEQFF.

This clonotype came up many times. The rearrangement uses TRBV11-2 and TRBJ2-3; D gene unclear. The germline V gene encodes CDR1 SGHAT and CDR2 FQNNGV. CDR3 length: 12 residues. V lost 5 bases, J lost 8 bases, and 11 bases lay in between. For the CDR3, the DNA is TGTGCCAGCAGCCTGGGTAGGGTTACGCAGTATTTT. As protein: CASSLGRVTQYF.

In nucleotides, the CDR3 is TGCGCCAGCAGCCAAGAAGGGACACGGACTGAAGCTTTCTTT. This translates into CASSQEGTRTEAFF. The V gene is TRBV4-3, the J gene TRBJ1-1; TRBD1 might be the D (6 bases). With 0 bases removed from V and 5 bases from J, the gap between germline ends came to 10 bases. CDR3 size: 14 residues. The V gene's germline CDR1 is LGHNA and CDR2 YSLEER.

The chain combines TRBV6-1 with TRBJ2-7; 9 bases align to TRBD2. With V trimmed by 6 bases and J by 9 bases, 9 bases remained unmatched. The germline V gene encodes CDR1 MNHNS and CDR2 SASEGT. The CDR3 is 13 amino acids. CDR3 residues: CASSPHGTSRQYF. CDR3 sequence (DNA): TGTGCCAGCAGCCCACACGGGACTAGCAGGCAGTACTTC.

This chain joins TRBV28 and TRBJ2-5; tentatively, D is TRBD1 or TRBD2 (5 bases each). V gave up 5 bases and J gave up 1 base, with 17 bases separating them. This CDR3 has 16 amino acids. CDR1 is MDHEN, CDR2 SYDVKM, per germline. CDR3 region: CASSPPIGGGQETQYF. In DNA, the CDR3 is TGTGCCAGCAGTCCCCCCATTGGTGGGGGCCAAGAGACCCAGTACTTC. Together with reference TRBV28 and TRBJ2-5, the CDR3 gives the full variable domain: DVKVTQSSRYLVKRTGEKVFLECVQDMDHENMFWYRQDPGLGLRLIYFSYDVKMKEKGDIPEGYSVSREKKERFSLILESASTNQTSMYLCASSPPIGGGQETQYFGPGTRLLVL.

At least ten counts were recorded for this clonotype. The chain links TRBV20-1 to TRBJ2-5; no firm D call. The V gene lost 0 bases and the J gene lost 4 bases, with 15 bases spanning the gap. CDR3 length: 15 amino acids. Germline V gene data show CDR1 as DFQATT and CDR2 as SNEGSKA (reference sequence). CDR3 sequence reads: CSARDLWRKGETQYF. For the CDR3, the DNA is TGCAGTGCTAGAGATCTATGGCGAAAAGGAGAGACCCAGTACTTC.

The chain uses TRBV5-1 and TRBJ2-7; TRBD2 agrees at 10 bases. The CDR3 consists of 18 residues. The J segment lost 1 base and the V segment lost 4 bases, leaving 14 bases of the junction unmatched. Germline V gene lookup returns CDR1 SGHRS and CDR2 YFSETQ. CDR3 coding DNA: TGCGCCAGCAGCAGCGGAACGCTAGCGGGAGTTGTATCCTACGAGCAGTACTTC. Translation gives CASSSGTLAGVVSYEQYF. The full variable domain, completed using reference TRBV5-1 and TRBJ2-7, is KAGVTQTPRYLIKTRGQQVTLSCSPISGHRSVSWYQQTPGQGLQFLFEYFSETQRNKGNFPGRFSGRQFSNSRSEMNVSTLELGDSALYLCASSSGTLAGVVSYEQYFGPGTRLTVT.

The rearrangement joins TRBV14 to TRBJ2-7, with 10 bases lining up with TRBD2. This CDR3 is 17 amino acids long. Unmatched junction bases numbered 10, after V lost 0 bases and J lost 5 bases. The V gene's germline CDR1 is SGHDN and CDR2 FVKESK. As DNA, the CDR3 is TGTGCCAGCAGCCAAGAATCGAAACTAGCGGGACTCGACGAGCAGTACTTC. It codes for CASSQESKLAGLDEQYF.

The chain employs TRBV12-3 or TRBV12-4 and TRBJ2-3; 10 bases are shared with TRBD2. After removal of 2 bases from V and 1 base from J, the junction contained 6 bases not matched to a gene. The CDR3 extends over 17 amino acids. In nucleotides, the CDR3 is TGTGCCAGCAGTTTATACGCCGGGACTAGCGGCACAGATACGCAGTATTTT. It encodes CASSLYAGTSGTDTQYF.